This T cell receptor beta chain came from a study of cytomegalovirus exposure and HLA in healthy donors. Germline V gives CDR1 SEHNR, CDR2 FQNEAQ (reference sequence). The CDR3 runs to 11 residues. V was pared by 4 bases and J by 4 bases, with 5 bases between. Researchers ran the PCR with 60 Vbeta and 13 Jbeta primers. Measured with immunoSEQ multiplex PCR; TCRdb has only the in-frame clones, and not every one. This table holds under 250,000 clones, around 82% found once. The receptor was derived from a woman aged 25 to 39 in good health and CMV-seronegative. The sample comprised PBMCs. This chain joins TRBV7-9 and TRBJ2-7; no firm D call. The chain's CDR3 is CASSSVYEQYF. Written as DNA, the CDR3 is TGTGCCAGCAGCTCCGTTTACGAGCAGTACTTC.